The entry below describes one TCR beta chain. The sample belongs to a study of blood T cell repertoires in COVID-19. The overall study: Recovered status in Cohort 3 required two negative PCRs, clearance, or symptom resolution. The analysed material was cDNA or gDNA that came from T cells, B-cell-depleted T cells, or PBMCs.

Trimming left V 1 base short and J 7 bases short, with 11 bases between. Germline V gene data show CDR1 as SGHTA and CDR2 as FQGTGA. The CDR3 runs 14 residues. Everyone who took part was roughly 18 to 89 years old, and they came from fewer than 25 US areas. Profiled with immunoSEQ multiplex PCR; TCRdb holds only in-frame clones, not every one. This sample yields under 150,000 clones, of which 84% are seen a single time; roughly 3.7% belongs to the top ten. The sequenced sample consisted of PBMCs or T cells enriched from blood (not recorded which). This sequence was found in a man aged 45-60 years in a cohort exposed to, infected with or recovered from COVID-19 (not recorded which). The rearrangement links TRBV7-3 to TRBJ1-5, with D possibly matching TRBD1 (5 bases). The CDR3: CASSLKAGQQPQHF. CDR3 bases: TGTGCCAGCAGCTTAAAGGCAGGGCAACAGCCCCAGCATTTT.